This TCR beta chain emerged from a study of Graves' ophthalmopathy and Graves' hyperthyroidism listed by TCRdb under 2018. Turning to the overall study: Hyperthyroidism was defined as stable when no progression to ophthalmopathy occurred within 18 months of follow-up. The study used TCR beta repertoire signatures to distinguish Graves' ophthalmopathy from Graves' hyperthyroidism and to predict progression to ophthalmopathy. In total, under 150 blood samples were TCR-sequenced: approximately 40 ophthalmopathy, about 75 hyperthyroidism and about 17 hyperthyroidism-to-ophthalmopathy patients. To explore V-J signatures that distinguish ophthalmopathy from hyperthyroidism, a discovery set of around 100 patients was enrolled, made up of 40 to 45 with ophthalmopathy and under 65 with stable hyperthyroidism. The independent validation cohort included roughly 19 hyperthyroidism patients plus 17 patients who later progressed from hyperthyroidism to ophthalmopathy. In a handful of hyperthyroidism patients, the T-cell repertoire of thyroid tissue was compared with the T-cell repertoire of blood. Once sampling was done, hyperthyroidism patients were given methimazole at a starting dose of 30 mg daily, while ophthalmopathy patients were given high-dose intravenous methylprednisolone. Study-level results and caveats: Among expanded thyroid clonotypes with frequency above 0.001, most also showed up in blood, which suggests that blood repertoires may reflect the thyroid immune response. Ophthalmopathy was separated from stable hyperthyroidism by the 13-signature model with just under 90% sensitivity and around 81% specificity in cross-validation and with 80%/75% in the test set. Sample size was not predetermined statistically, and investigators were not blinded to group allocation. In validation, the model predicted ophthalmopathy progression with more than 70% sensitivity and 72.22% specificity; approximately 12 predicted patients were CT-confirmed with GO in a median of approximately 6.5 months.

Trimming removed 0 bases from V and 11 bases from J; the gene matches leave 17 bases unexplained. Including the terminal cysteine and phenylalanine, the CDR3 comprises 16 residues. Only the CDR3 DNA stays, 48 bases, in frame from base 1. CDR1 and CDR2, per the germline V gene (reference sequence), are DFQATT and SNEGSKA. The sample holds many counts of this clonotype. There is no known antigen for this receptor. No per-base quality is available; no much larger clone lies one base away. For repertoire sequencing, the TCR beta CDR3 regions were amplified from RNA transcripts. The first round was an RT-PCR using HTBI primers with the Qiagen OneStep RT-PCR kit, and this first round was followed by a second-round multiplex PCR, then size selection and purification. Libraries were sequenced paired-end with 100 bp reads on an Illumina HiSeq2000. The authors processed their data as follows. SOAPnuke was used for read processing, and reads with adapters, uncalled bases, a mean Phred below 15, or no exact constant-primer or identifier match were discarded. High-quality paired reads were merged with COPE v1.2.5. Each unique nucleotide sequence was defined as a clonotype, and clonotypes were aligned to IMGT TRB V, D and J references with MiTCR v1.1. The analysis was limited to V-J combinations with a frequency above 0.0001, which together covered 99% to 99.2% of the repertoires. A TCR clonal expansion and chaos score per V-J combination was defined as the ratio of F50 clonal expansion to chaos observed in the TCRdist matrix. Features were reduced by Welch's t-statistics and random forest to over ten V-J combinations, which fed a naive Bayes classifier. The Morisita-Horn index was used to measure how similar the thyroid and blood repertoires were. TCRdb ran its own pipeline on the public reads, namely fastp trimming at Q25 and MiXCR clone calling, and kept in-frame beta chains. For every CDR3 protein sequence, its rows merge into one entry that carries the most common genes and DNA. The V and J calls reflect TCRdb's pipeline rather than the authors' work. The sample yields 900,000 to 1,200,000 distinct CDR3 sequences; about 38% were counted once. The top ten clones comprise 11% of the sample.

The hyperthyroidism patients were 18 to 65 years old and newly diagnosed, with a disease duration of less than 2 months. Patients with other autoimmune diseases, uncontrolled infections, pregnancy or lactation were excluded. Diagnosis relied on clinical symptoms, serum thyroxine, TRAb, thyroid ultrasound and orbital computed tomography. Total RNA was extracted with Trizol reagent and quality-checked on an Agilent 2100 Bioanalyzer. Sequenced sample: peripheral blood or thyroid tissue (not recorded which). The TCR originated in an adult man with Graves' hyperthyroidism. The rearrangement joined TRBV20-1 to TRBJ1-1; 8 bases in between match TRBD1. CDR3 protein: CSARDRTLGQGRLAFF. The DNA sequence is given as TGCAGTGCTAGAGATCGCACCTTAGGACAGGGTAGATTGGCTTTCTTT.